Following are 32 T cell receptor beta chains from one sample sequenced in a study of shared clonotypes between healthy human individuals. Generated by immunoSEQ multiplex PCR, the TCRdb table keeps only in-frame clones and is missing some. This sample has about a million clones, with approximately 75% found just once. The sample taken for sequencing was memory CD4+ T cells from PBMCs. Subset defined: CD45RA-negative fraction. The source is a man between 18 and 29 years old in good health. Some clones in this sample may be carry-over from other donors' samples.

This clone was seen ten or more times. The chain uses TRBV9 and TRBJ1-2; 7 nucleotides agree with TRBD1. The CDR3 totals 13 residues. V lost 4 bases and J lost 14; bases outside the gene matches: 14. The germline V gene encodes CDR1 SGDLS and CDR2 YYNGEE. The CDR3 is CASSRSGTVAETF. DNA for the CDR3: TGTGCCAGCAGCCGATCCGGGACAGTAGCCGAAACCTTC.

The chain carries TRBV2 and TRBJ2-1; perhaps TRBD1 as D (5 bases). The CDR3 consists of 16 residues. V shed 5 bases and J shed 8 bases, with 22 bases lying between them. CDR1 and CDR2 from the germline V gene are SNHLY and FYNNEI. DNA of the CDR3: TGTGCCAGCAGTCCCCGTCAACTTGACAGCTCGGATGAGCAGTTCTTC. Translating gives CASSPRQLDSSDEQFF.

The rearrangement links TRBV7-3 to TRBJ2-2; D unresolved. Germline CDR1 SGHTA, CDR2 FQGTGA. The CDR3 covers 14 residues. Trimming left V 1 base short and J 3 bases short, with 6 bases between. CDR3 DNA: TGTGCCAGCAGCTTAAGGCCTGACACCGGGGAGCTGTTTTTT. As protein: CASSLRPDTGELFF.

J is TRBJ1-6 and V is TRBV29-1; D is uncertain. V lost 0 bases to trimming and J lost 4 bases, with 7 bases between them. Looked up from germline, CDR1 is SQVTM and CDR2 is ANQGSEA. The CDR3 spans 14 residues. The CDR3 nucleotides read TGCAGCGTTGAAGATCGGCGGTATAATTCACCCCTCCACTTT. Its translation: CSVEDRRYNSPLHF.

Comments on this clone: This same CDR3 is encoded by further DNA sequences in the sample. The CDR3 nucleotides are TGTGCCAGCAGTCTAGGAAGGGAGACGCAGTATTTT. Its protein is CASSLGRETQYF. The chain is built from TRBV11-3 and TRBJ2-3, with D possibly being TRBD2 (5 bases). The V end lost 6 bases, the J end lost 9 bases, and 13 bases lay between the germline ends. From germline, CDR1 is SGHNT and CDR2 YENEEA. The CDR3 is 12 residues long.

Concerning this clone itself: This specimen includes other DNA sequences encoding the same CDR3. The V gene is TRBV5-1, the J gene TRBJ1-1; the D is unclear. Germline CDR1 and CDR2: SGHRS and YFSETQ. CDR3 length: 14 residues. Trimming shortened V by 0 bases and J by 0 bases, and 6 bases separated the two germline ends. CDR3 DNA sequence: TGCGCCAGCAGCTTGGACCGAATGAACACTGAAGCTTTCTTT. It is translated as CASSLDRMNTEAFF.

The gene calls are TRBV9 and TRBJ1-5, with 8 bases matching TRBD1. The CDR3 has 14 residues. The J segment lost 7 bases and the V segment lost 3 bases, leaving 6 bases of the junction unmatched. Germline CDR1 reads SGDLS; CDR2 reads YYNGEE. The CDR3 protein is CASSGGQGGQPQHF. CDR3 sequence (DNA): TGTGCCAGCAGCGGAGGACAGGGTGGCCAGCCCCAGCATTTT.

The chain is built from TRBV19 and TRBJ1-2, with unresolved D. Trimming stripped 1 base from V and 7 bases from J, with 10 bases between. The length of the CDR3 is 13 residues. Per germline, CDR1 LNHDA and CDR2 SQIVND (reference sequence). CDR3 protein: CASSIAERGGYTF. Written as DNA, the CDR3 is TGTGCCAGTAGTATAGCGGAGCGAGGTGGCTACACCTTC. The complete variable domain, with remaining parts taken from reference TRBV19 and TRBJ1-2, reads DGGITQSPKYLFRKEGQNVTLSCEQNLNHDAMYWYRQDPGQGLRLIYYSQIVNDFQKGDIAEGYSVSREKKESFPLTVTSAQKNPTAFYLCASSIAERGGYTFGSGTRLTVV.

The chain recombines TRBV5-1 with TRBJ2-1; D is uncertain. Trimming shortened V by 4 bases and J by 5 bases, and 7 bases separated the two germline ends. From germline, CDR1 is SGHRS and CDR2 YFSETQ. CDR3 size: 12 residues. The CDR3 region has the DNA TGCGCCAGCAGCACCGACAACAATGAGCAGTTCTTC. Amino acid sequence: CASSTDNNEQFF.

The CDR3 sequence is CASSLSFGGQVYYGYTF. The CDR3 nucleotides read TGCGCCAGCAGCTTGAGCTTTGGTGGACAGGTTTACTATGGCTACACCTTC. The gene calls are TRBV5-1 and TRBJ1-2; 7 bases are a match to TRBD1. Looked up from germline, CDR1 is SGHRS and CDR2 is YFSETQ. CDR3 length: 17 residues. Trimming took 1 base from V and 3 from J; bases not matched to a gene: 12. The variable domain in full, completed from reference TRBV5-1 and TRBJ1-2, reads KAGVTQTPRYLIKTRGQQVTLSCSPISGHRSVSWYQQTPGQGLQFLFEYFSETQRNKGNFPGRFSGRQFSNSRSEMNVSTLELGDSALYLCASSLSFGGQVYYGYTFGSGTRLTVV.

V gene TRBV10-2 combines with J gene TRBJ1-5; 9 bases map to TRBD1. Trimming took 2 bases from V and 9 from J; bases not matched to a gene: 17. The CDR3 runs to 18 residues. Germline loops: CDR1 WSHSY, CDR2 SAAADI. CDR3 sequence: CASSEAPYPGQGITPQHF. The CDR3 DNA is TGCGCCAGCAGTGAGGCCCCTTATCCGGGACAGGGTATCACGCCCCAGCATTTT.

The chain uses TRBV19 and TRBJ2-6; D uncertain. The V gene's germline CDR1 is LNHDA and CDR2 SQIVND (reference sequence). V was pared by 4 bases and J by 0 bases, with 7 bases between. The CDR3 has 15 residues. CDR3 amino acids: CASSNLISGANVLTF. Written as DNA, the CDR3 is TGTGCCAGTAGTAATCTGATCTCTGGGGCCAACGTCCTGACTTTC.

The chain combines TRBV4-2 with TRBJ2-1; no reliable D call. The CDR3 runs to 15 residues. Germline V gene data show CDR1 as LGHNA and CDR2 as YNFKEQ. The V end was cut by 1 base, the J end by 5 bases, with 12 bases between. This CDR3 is CASSQVGPNNNEQFF. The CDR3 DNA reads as TGTGCCAGCAGCCAAGTTGGGCCAAATAACAATGAGCAGTTCTTC.

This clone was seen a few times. The CDR3 sequence is CASSGDGMNQPQHF. CDR3 bases: TGTGCCAGCAGTGGCGACGGTATGAATCAGCCCCAGCATTTT. The chain employs TRBV28 and TRBJ1-5; D is unresolved. Germline CDR1 and CDR2: MDHEN and SYDVKM. The CDR3 consists of 14 residues. V lost 5 bases, J lost 4 bases, and 12 bases lay in between.

CDR3: CASSLALGRTQHF. The CDR3 region has the DNA TGTGCCAGCAGCTTAGCGCTGGGGAGGACCCAGCATTTT. The chain employs TRBV7-2 and TRBJ1-5; D is ambiguous. Germline V lookup: CDR1 SGHTA, CDR2 FQGNSA. Trimming took 0 bases from V and 11 from J, leaving 11 bases between them. The CDR3 spans 13 residues.

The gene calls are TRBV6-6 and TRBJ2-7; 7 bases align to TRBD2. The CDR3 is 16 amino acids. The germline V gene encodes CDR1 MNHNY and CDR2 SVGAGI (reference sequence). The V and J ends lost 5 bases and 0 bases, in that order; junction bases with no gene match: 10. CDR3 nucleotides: TGTGCCAGCAGTCCACCCACTAGCGTGGGCTCCTACGAGCAGTACTTC. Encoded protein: CASSPPTSVGSYEQYF.

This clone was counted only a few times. CDR3 coding DNA: TGTGCCAGCAGTTACGCGGGACGGGGTTCATCTGAAGCTTTCTTT. This translates into CASSYAGRGSSEAFF. V usage is TRBV6-5 and J usage is TRBJ1-1; D is possibly TRBD1 (5 bases). Germline values: CDR1 MNHEY, CDR2 SVGAGI. Deletions cut 2 bases from V and 6 bases from J, with 16 bases between. The CDR3 runs to 15 residues.

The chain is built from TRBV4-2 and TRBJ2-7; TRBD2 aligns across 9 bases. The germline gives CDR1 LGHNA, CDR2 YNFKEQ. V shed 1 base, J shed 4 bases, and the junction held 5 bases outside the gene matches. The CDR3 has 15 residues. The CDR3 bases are TGTGCCAGCAGCCAAGCCTTAGCGGGAGTATACGAGCAGTACTTC. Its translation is CASSQALAGVYEQYF.

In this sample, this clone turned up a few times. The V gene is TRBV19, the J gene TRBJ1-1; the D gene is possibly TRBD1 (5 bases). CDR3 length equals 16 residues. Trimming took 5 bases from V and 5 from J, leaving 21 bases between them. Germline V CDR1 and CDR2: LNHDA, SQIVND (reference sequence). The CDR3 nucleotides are TGTGCCAGTAGTCCCTCAGGGTCCCGGCTATGGACTGAAGCTTTCTTT. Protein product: CASSPSGSRLWTEAFF. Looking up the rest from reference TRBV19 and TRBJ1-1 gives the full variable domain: DGGITQSPKYLFRKEGQNVTLSCEQNLNHDAMYWYRQDPGQGLRLIYYSQIVNDFQKGDIAEGYSVSREKKESFPLTVTSAQKNPTAFYLCASSPSGSRLWTEAFFGQGTRLTVV.

The CDR3: CASSIPAQPGQGPYEQYF. Written as DNA, the CDR3 is TGTGCCAGCAGTATTCCGGCCCAACCGGGACAGGGACCCTACGAGCAGTACTTC. This chain joins TRBV2 and TRBJ2-5; 9 bases map to TRBD1. The last part of the DNA fits TRBJ2-7 better; the J call may be wrong. The CDR3 is made up of 18 amino acids. In germline, CDR1 is SNHLY, CDR2 FYNNEI.

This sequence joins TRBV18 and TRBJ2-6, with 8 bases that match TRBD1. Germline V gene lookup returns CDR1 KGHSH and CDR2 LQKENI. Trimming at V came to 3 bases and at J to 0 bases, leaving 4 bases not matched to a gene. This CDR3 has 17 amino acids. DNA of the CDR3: TGTGCCAGCTCACCCCGACAGGGGACCTCTGGGGCCAACGTCCTGACTTTC. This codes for CASSPRQGTSGANVLTF. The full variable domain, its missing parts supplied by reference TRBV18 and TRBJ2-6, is NAGVMQNPRHLVRRRGQEARLRCSPMKGHSHVYWYRQLPEEGLKFMVYLQKENIIDESGMPKERFSAEFPKEGPSILRIQQVVRGDSAAYFCASSPRQGTSGANVLTFGAGSRLTVL.

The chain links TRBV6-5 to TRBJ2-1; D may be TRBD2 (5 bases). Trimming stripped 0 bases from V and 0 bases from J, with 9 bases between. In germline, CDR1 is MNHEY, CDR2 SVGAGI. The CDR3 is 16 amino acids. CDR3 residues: CASSYSAVSSYNEQFF. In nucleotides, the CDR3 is TGTGCCAGCAGTTACTCAGCGGTTAGCTCCTACAATGAGCAGTTCTTC.

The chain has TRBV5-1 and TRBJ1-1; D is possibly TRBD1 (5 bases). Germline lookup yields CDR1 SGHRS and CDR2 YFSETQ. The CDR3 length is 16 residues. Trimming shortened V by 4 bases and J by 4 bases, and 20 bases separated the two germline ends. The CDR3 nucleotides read TGCGCCAGCAGCCCGGCGGGACCAGGGTTTGCCACTGAAGCTTTCTTT. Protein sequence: CASSPAGPGFATEAFF.

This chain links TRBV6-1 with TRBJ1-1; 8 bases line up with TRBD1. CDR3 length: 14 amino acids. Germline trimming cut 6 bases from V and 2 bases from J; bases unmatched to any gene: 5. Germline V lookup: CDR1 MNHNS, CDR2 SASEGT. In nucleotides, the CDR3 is TGTGCCAGCAGAATCACAGGGGGAAACACTGAAGCTTTCTTT. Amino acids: CASRITGGNTEAFF.

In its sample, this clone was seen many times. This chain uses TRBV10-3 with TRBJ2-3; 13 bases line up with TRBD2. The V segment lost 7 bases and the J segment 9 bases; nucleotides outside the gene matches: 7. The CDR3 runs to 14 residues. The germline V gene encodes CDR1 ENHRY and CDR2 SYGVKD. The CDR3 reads CAIKEGLAGDTQYF. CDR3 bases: TGTGCCATCAAAGAAGGACTAGCGGGAGACACGCAGTATTTT.

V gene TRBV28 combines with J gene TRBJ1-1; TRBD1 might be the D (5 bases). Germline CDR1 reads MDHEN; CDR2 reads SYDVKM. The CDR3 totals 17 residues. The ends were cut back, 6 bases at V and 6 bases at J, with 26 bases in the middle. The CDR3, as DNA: TGTGCCAGCAGCTCCGGTCCGCCTGTACCTGAACAGGCTGAAGCTTTCTTT. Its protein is CASSSGPPVPEQAEAFF.

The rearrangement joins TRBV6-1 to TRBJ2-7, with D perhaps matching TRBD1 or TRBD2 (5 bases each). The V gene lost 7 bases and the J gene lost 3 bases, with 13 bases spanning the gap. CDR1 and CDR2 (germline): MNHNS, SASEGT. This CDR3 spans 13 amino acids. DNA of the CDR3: TGTGCCAGCAAGGACTCAGGGATCTACGAGCAGTACTTC. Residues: CASKDSGIYEQYF.

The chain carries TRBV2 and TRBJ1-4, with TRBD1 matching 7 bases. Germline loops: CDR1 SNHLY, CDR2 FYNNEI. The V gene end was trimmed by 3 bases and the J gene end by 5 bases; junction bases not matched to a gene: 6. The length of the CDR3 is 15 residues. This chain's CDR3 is CASSDRGQMNEKLFF. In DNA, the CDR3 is TGTGCCAGCAGTGATAGGGGGCAAATGAATGAAAAACTGTTTTTT.

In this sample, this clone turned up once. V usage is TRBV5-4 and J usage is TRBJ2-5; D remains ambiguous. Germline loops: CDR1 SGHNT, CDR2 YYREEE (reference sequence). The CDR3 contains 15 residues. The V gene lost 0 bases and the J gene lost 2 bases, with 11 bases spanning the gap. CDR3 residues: CASSLGAAIQETQYF. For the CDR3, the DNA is TGTGCCAGCAGCTTGGGGGCAGCTATACAAGAGACCCAGTACTTC.

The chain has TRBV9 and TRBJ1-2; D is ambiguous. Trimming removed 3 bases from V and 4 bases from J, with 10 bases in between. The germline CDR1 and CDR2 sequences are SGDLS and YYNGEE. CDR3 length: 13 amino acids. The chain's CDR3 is CASSALYGYGYTF. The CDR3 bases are TGTGCCAGCAGCGCCCTTTACGGCTATGGCTACACCTTC. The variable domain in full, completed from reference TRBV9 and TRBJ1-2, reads DSGVTQTPKHLITATGQRVTLRCSPRSGDLSVYWYQQSLDQGLQFLIQYYNGEERAKGNILERFSAQQFPDLHSELNLSSLELGDSALYFCASSALYGYGYTFGSGTRLTVV.

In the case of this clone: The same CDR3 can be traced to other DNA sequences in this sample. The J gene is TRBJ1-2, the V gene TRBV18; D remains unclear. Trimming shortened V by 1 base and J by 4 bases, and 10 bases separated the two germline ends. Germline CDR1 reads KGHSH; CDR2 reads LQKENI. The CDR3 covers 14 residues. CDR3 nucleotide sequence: TGTGCCAGCTCACCACGGACGGGAGGCTATGGCTACACCTTC. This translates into CASSPRTGGYGYTF. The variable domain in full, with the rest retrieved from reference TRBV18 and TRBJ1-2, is NAGVMQNPRHLVRRRGQEARLRCSPMKGHSHVYWYRQLPEEGLKFMVYLQKENIIDESGMPKERFSAEFPKEGPSILRIQQVVRGDSAAYFCASSPRTGGYGYTFGSGTRLTVV.

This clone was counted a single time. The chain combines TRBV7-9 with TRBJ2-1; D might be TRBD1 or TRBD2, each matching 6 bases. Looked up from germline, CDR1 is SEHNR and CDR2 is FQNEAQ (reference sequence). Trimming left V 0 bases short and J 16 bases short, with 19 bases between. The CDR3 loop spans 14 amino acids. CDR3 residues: CASSLAFHGGHRFF. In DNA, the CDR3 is TGTGCCAGCAGCTTAGCGTTCCACGGGGGACATCGCTTCTTC. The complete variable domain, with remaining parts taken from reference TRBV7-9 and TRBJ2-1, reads DTGVSQNPRHKITKRGQNVTFRCDPISEHNRLYWYRQTLGQGPEFLTYFQNEAQLEKSRLLSDRFSAERPKGSFSTLEIQRTEQGDSAMYLCASSLAFHGGHRFFGPGTRLTVL.